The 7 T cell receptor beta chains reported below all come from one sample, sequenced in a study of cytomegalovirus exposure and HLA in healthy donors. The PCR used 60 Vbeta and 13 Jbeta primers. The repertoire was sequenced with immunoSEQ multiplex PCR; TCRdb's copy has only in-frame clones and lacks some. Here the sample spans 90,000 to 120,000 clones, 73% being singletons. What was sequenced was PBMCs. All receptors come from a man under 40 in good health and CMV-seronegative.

This chain's CDR3 is CASSLAGRRYEQYF. In nucleotides, the CDR3 is TGTGCCAGCAGTTTGGCGGGCCGGCGCTACGAGCAGTACTTC. The chain joins TRBV27 to TRBJ2-7; D might be TRBD2 (5 bases). V was cut by 3 bases and J by 3 bases, with 12 bases left in between. Germline V gene data show CDR1 as MNHEY and CDR2 as SMNVEV (reference sequence). The length of the CDR3 is 14 residues.

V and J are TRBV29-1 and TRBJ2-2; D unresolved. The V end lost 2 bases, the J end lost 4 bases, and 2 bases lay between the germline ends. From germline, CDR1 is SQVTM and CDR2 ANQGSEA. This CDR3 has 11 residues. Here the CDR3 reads CSVELTGELFF. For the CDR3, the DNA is TGCAGCGTTGAACTCACCGGGGAGCTGTTTTTT.

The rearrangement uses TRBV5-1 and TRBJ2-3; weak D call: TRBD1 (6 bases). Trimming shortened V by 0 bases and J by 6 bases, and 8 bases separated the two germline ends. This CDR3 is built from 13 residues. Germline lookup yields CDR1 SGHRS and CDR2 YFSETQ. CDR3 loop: CASSLAGVDTQYF. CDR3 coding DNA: TGCGCCAGCAGCTTGGCAGGGGTCGATACGCAGTATTTT.

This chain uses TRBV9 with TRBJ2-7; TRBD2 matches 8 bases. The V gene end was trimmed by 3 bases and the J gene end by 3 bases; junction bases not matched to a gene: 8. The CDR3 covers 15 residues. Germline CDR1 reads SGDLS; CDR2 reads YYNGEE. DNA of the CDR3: TGTGCCAGCAGCGGGGGAGCGGGAGCTGGCTACGAGCAGTACTTC. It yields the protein CASSGGAGAGYEQYF.

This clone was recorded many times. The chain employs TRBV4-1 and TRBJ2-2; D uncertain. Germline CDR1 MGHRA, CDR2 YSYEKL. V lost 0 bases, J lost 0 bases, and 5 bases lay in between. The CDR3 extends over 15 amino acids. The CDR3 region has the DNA TGCGCCAGCAGCCAAGACGCTACGAACACCGGGGAGCTGTTTTTT. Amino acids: CASSQDATNTGELFF.

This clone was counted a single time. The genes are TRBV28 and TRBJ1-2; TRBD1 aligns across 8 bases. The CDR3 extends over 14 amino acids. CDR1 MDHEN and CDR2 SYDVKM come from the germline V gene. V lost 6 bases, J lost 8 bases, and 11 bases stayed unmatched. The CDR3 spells CASSSGQGIGGYTF. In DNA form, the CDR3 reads TGTGCCAGCAGCAGCGGACAGGGTATAGGGGGCTACACCTTC.

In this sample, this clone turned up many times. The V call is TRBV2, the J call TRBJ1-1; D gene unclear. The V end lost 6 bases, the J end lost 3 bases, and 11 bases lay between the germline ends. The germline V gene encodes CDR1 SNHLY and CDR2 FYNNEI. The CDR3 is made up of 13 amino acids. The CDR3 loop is CASSTSRDTEAFF. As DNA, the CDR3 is TGTGCCAGCAGCACTTCCCGCGACACTGAAGCTTTCTTT.